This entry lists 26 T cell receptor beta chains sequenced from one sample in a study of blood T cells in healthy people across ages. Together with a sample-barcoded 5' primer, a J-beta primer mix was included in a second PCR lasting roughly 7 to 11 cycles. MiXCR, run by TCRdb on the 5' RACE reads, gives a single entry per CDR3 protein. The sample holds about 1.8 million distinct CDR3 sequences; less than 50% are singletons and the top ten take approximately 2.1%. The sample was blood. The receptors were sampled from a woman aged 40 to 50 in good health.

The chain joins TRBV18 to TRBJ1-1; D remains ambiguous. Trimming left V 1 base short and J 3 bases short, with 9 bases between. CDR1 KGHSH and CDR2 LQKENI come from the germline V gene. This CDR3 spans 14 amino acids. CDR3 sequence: CASSPQVGDTEAFF. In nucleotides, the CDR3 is TGTGCCAGCTCACCACAGGTTGGGGACACTGAAGCTTTCTTT.

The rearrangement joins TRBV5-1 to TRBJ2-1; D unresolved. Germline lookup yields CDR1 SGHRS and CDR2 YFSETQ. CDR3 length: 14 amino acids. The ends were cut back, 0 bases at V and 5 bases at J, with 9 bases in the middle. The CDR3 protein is CASSLGGDNNEQFF. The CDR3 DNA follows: TGCGCCAGCAGCTTGGGGGGTGACAACAATGAGCAGTTCTTC.

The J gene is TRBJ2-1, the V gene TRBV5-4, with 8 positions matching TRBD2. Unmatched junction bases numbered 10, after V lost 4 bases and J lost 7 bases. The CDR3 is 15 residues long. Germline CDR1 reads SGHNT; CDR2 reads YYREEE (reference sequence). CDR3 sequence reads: CASSVAGSRGNEQFF. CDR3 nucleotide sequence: TGTGCCAGCAGCGTAGCGGGGTCTCGAGGAAATGAGCAGTTCTTC.

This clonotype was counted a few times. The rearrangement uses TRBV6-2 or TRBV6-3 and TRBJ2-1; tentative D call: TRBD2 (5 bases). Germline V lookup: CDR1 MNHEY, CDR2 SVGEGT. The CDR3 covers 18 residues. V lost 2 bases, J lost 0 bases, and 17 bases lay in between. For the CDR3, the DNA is TGTGCCAGCAGTTACCCCGCCCCCTTCGGAGGCTCCTACAATGAGCAGTTCTTC. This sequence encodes CASSYPAPFGGSYNEQFF.

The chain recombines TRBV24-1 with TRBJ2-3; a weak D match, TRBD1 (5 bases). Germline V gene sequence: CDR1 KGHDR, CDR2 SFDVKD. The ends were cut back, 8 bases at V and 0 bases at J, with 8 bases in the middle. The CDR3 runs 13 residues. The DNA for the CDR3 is TGTGCCACCACAGGGCGTAGCACAGATACGCAGTATTTT. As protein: CATTGRSTDTQYF.

The CDR3: CSVSGGGAVKVADTQYF. The CDR3 coding sequence is TGCAGTGTCAGTGGGGGGGGGGCCGTTAAGGTTGCAGATACGCAGTATTTT. V is TRBV20-1 and J is TRBJ2-3; TRBD2 might be the D (7 bases). CDR3 length: 17 residues. Trimming took off 7 bases at V and 4 bases at J, with 27 bases between the two ends. Germline values: CDR1 DFQATT, CDR2 SNEGSKA (reference sequence).

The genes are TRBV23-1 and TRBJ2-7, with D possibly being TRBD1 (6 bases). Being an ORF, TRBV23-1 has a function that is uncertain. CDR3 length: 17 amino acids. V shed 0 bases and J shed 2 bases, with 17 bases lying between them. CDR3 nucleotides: TGCGCCAGCAGTCAATCCACTTGTGACAGGCAGACCTACGAGCAGTACTTC. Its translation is CASSQSTCDRQTYEQYF.

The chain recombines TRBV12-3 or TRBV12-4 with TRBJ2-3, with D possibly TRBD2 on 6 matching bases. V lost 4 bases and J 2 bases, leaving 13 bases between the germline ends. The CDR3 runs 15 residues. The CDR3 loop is CASSYFGGTTDTQYF. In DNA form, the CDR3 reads TGTGCCAGCAGTTATTTCGGGGGAACCACAGATACGCAGTATTTT.

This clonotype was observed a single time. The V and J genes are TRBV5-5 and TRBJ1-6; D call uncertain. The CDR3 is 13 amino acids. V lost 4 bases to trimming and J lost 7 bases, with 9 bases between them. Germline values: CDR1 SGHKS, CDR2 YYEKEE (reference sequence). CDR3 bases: TGTGCCAGCAGCATAGACACCAATTCACCCCTCCACTTT. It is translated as CASSIDTNSPLHF.

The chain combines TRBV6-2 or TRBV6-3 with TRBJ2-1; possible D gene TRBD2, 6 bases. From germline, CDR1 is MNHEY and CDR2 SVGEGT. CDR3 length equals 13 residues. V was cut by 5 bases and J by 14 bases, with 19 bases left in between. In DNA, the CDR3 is TGTGCCAGCAGTCGAACGGGGATGGGGGAGGAGTTCTTC. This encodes CASSRTGMGEEFF.

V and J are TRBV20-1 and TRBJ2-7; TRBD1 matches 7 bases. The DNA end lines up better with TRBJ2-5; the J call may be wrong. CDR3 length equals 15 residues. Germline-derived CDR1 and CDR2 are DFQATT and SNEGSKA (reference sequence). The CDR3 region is CSASPRGGRRETQYF. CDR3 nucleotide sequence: TGCAGTGCTAGTCCCCGAGGGGGCCGGAGGGAGACCCAGTACTTC.

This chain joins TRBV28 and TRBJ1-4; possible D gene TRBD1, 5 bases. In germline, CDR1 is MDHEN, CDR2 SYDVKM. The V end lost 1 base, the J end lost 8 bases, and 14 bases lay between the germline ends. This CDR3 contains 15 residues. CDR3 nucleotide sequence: TGTGCCAGCAGTTTATACCGGGGGACTCAAGAAAAACTGTTTTTT. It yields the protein CASSLYRGTQEKLFF.

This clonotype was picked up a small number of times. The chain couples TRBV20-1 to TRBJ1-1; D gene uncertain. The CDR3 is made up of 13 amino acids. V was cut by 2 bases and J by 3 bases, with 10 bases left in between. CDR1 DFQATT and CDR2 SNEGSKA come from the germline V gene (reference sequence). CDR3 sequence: CSARQVLDTEAFF. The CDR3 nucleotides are TGCAGTGCTAGACAGGTTTTGGACACTGAAGCTTTCTTT.

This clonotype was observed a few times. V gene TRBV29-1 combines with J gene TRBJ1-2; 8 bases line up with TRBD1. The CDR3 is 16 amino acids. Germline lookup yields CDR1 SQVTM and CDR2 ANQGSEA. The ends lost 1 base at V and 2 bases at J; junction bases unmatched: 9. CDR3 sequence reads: CSVEGIWTGPNYGYTF. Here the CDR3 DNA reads TGCAGCGTTGAAGGGATATGGACAGGGCCAAACTATGGCTACACCTTC.

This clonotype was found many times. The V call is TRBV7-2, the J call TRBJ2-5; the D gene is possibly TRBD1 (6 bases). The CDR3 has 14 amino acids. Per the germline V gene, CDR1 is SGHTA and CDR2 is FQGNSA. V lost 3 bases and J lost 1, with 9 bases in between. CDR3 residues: CASSFTGPQETQYF. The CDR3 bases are TGTGCCAGCAGCTTTACAGGGCCCCAAGAGACCCAGTACTTC.

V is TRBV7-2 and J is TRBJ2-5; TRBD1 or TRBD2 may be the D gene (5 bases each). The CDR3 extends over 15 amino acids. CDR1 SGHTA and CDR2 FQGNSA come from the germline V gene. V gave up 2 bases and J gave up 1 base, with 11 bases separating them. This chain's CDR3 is CASSLTGACQETQYF. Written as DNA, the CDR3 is TGTGCCAGCAGCTTAACCGGGGCATGCCAAGAGACCCAGTACTTC.

This CDR3 is CASSPSGQVNEQFF. CDR3 DNA sequence: TGTGCCAGCAGCCCCTCGGGACAGGTCAATGAGCAGTTCTTC. The chain joins TRBV12-3 or TRBV12-4 to TRBJ2-1; 8 bases fit TRBD1. The CDR3 consists of 14 residues. V lost 6 bases to trimming and J lost 6 bases; unmatched junction nucleotides: 7.

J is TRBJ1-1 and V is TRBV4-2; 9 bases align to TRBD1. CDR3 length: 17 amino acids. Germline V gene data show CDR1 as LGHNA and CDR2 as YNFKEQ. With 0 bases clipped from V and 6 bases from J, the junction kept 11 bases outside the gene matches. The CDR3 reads CASSQDLRTGVLSEAFF. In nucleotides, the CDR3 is TGTGCCAGCAGCCAAGATCTTCGGACAGGGGTCTTGTCTGAAGCTTTCTTT.

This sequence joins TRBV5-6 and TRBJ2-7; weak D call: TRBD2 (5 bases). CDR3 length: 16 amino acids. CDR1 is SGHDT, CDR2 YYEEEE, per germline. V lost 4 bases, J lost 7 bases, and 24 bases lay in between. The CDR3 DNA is TGTGCCAGCAGCGCGTATGCAGGACTCAAGACGGCTGAGCAGTACTTC. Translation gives CASSAYAGLKTAEQYF.

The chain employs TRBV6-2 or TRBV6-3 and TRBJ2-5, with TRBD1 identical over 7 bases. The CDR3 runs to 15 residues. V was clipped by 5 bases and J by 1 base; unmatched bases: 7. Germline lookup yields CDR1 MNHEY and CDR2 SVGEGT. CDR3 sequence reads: CASSIYGQAQETQYF. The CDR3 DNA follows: TGTGCCAGCAGTATCTACGGACAGGCCCAAGAGACCCAGTACTTC.

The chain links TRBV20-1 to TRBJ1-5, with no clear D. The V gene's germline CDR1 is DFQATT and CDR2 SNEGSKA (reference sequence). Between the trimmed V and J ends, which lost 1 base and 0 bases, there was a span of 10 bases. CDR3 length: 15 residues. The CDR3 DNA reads TGCAGTGCTAGAGGTGTGACGGATAGCAATCAGCCCCAGCATTTT. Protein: CSARGVTDSNQPQHF.

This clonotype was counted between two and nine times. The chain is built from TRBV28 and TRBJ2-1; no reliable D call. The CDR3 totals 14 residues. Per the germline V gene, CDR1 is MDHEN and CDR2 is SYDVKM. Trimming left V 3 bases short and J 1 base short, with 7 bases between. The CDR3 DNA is TGTGCCAGCAGTTTCTGGGCTTCCTACAATGAGCAGTTCTTC. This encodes CASSFWASYNEQFF.

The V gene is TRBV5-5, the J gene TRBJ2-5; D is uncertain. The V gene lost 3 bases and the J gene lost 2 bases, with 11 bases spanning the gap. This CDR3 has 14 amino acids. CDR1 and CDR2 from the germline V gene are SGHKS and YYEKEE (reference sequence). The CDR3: CASSSRSRQETQYF. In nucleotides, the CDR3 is TGTGCCAGCAGCTCTCGCTCCAGGCAAGAGACCCAGTACTTC.

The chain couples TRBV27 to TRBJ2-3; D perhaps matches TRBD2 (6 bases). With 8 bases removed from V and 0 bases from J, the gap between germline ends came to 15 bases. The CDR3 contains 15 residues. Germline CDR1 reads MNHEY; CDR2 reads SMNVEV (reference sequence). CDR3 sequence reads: CASLGGTSSTDTQYF. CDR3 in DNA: TGTGCCAGCCTCGGGGGAACCTCTAGCACAGATACGCAGTATTTT.

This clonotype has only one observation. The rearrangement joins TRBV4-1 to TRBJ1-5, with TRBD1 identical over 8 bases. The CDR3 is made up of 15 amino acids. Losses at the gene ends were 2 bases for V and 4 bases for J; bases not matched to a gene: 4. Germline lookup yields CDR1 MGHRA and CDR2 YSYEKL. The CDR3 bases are TGCGCCAGCAGCCAACTCTGGACAGGGAATCAGCCCCAGCATTTT. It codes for CASSQLWTGNQPQHF.

CDR3 amino acids: CASSQNGGLSTDTQYF. CDR3 in DNA: TGTGCCAGCAGCCAAAACGGGGGGTTGAGCACAGATACGCAGTATTTT. This chain joins TRBV3-1 and TRBJ2-3, with 7 bases matching TRBD2. This CDR3 region has 16 residues. V lost 2 bases, J lost 0 bases, and 5 bases stayed unmatched. The V gene's germline CDR1 is LGHDT and CDR2 YNNKEL (reference sequence).